This T cell receptor (beta chain) stems from a study of T cell clonality in common variable immunodeficiency. Using immunoSEQ multiplex PCR, the repertoire was profiled, and TCRdb retains in-frame clones only, with some absent. Found here are some 80,000 clones, no singletons; the ten largest cover 0.65% to 0.8%. This clone was picked up many times. Its matching antigen is unknown. The read ends 3 residues before the CDR3 terminus; that terminus is restored from the germline J gene. Donors gave roughly 5 to 8 ml heparinized peripheral whole blood. Points from the study as a whole: Compared with healthy controls, CVID subjects showed increased TCRbeta clonality, mostly in about a third. Authors noted CVID clonality's cause needs subpopulation repertoire sequencing. In common variable immunodeficiency, TCR beta chains reportedly carried fewer deletions and N-nucleotide insertions.

The junction had 11 bases not matched to a gene; V was cut back by 3 bases and J by 6 bases. CDR1 MRHNA and CDR2 SNTAGT come from the germline V gene. CDR3 length: 16 residues. This chain links TRBV6-4 with TRBJ2-1, with 7 bases identical to TRBD2. The material sequenced was peripheral blood mononuclear cells. The sequence was collected from a person aged 18 to 70 in good health. CDR3 DNA (partial): TGTGCCAGCAGTGAGGGTTGGACTAGTGGATTCAATGAG. The encoded protein is CASSEGWTSGFNE. The full CDR3 protein is CASSEGWTSGFNEQFF.